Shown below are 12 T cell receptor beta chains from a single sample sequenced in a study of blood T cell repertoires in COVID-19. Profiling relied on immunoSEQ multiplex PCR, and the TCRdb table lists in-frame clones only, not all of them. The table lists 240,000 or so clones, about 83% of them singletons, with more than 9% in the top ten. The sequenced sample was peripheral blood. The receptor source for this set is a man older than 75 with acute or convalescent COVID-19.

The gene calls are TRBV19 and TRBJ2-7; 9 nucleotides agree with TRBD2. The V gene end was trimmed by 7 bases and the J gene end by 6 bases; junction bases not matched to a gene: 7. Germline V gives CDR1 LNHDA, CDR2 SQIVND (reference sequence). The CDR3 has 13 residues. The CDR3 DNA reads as TGTGCCAGTAAGGGAGCGGGAGGAGTCGAGCAGTACTTC. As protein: CASKGAGGVEQYF.

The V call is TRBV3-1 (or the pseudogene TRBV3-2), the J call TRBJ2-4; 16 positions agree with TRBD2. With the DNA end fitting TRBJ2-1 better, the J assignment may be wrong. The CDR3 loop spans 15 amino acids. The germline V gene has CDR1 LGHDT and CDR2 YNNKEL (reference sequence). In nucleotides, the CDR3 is TGTGCCAGCAGCTTAGGGACTAGCGGGGGGGAACCTCAGTTCTTC. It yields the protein CASSLGTSGGEPQFF.

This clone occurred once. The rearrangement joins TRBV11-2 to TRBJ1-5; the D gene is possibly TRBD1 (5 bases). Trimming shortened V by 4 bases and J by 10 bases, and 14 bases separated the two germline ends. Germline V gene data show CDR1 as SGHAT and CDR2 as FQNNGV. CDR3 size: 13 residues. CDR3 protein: CASSSLPGVPQHF. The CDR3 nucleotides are TGTGCCAGCAGCTCCCTCCCGGGGGTTCCCCAGCATTTT.

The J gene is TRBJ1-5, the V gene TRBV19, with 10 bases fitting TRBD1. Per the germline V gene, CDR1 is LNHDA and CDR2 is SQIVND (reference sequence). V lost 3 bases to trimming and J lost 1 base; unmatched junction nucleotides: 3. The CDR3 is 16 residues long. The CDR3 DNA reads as TGTGCCAGTAGTATGCCGGGACAGGGGAGCAATCAGCCCCAGCATTTT. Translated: CASSMPGQGSNQPQHF.

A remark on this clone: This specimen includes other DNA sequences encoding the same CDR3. Written as DNA, the CDR3 is TGTGCCAGCAGCGTAGCGTCAGGGGGCTACGAGCAGTACTTC. As protein: CASSVASGGYEQYF. This chain uses TRBV9 with TRBJ2-7; TRBD1 agrees at 7 bases. CDR3 length: 14 amino acids. Germline loops: CDR1 SGDLS, CDR2 YYNGEE. J gave up 3 bases and V 0 bases, and 3 bases lay outside the gene matches.

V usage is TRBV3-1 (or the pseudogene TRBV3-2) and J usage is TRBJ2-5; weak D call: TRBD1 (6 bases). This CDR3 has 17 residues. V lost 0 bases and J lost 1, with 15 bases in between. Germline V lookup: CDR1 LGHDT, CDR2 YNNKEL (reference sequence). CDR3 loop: CASSQEMTGGFQETQYF. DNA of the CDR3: TGTGCCAGCAGCCAAGAAATGACAGGTGGGTTCCAAGAGACCCAGTACTTC.

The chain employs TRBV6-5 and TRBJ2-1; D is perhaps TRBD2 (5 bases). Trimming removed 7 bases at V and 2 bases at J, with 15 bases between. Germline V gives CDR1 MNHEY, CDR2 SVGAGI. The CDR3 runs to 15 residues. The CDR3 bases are TGTGCCAGCACCTTGGGTGGAGGCCCCTACAATGAGCAGTTCTTC. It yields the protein CASTLGGGPYNEQFF.

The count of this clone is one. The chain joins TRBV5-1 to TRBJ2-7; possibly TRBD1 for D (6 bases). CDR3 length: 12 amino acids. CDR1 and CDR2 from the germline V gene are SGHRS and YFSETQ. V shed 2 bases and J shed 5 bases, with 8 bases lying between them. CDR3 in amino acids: CASSLQGHEQYF. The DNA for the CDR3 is TGCGCCAGCAGCTTACAGGGCCACGAGCAGTACTTC. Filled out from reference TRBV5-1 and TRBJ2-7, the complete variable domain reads KAGVTQTPRYLIKTRGQQVTLSCSPISGHRSVSWYQQTPGQGLQFLFEYFSETQRNKGNFPGRFSGRQFSNSRSEMNVSTLELGDSALYLCASSLQGHEQYFGPGTRLTVT.

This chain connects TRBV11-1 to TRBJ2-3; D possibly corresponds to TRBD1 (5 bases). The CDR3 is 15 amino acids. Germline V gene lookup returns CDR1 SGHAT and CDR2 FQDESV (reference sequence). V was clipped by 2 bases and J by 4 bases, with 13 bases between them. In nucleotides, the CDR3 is TGTGCCAGCAGCTTAATAAGGGGAATAGCAGATACGCAGTATTTT. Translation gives CASSLIRGIADTQYF.

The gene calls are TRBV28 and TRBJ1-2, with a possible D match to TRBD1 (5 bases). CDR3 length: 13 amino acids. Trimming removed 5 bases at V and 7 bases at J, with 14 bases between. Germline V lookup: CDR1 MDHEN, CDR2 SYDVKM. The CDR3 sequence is CASSHLQALGYTF. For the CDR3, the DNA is TGTGCCAGCAGTCATTTACAGGCCCTTGGCTACACCTTC.

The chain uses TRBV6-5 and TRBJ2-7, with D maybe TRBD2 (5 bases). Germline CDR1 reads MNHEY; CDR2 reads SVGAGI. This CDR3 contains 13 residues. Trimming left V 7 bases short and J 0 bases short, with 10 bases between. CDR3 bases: TGTGCCAGCAAGTTAGCGTACTCCTACGAGCAGTACTTC. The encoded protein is CASKLAYSYEQYF.

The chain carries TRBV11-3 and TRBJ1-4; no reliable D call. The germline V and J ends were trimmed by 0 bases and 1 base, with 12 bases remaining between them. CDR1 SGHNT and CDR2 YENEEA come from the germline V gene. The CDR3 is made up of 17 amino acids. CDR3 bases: TGTGCCAGCAGCTTAGATCCGGAGAGGTTAACTAATGAAAAACTGTTTTTT. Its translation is CASSLDPERLTNEKLFF.